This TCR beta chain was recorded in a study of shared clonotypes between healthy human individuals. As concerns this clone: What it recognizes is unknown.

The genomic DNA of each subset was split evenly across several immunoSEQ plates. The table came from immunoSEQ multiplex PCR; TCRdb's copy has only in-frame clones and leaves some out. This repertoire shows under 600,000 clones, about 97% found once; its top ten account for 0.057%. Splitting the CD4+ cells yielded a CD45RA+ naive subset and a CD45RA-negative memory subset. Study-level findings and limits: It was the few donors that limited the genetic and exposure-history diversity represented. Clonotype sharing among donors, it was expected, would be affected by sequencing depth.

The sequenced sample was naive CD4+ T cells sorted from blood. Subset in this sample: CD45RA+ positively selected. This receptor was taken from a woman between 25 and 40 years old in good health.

The CDR3 sequence is CASISMGESRNEQFF. CDR3 in DNA: TGTGCCAGCATCTCAATGGGGGAGTCTAGGAATGAGCAGTTCTTC. The chain is built from TRBV7-9 and TRBJ2-1; the D call may be TRBD1 or TRBD2 (5 bases each). V gave up 7 bases and J gave up 7 bases, with 20 bases separating them. Germline loops: CDR1 SEHNR, CDR2 FQNEAQ (reference sequence). The CDR3 loop spans 15 amino acids.